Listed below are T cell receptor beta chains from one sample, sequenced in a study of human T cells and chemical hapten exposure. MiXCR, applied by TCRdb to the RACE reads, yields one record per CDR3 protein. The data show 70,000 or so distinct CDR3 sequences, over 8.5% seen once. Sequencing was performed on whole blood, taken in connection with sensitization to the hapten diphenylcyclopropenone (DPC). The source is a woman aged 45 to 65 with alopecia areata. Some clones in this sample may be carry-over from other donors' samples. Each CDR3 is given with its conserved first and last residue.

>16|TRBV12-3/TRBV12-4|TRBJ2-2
CASSSVGGPNTGELFF
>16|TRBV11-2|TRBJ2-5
CASSLDGIGALETQYF
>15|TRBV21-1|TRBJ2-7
CASSKKSRVPYGQYF
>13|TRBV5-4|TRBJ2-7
CASSPARTSQQYF
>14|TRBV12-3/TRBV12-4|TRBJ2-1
CASSIWGGHNEQFF
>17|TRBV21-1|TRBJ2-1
CASLPPPAGPHMGEQFF
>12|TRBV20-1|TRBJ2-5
CSALWTQETQYF
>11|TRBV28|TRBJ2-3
CATRDFPTQYF
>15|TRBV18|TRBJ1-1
CASSPQEALNTEAFF
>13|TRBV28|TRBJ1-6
CASGQGINSPLHF
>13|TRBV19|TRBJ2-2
CASRFQGTGELFF
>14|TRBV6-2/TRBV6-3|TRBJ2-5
CASNPIGYQETQYF
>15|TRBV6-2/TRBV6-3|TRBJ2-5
CASSYVGADQETQYF
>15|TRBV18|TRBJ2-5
CASSPPSLAEETQYF
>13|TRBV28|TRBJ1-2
CASRLDTGYGYTF
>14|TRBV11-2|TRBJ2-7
CASSFTKGADEQYF
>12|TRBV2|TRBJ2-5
CASSAGVETQYF
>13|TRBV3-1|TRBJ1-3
CASSQHSGNTIYF
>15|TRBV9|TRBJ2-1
CASRNSGGTYNEQFF
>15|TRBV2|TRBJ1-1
CASPIPDRPNTEAFF
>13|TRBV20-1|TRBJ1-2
CSARFGSTYGYTF
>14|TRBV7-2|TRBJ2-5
CASSLVSVQETQYF
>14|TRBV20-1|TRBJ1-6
CSARDGGNNSPLHF
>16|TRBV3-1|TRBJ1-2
CASSIAGTDVPYGYTF
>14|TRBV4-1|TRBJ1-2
CASSQGDFGYGYTF
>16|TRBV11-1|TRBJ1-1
CASSLFGRSLNTEAFF
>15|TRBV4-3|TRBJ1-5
CASSQVTGSNQPQHF
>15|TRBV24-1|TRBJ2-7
CATSDHQTGLREQYF
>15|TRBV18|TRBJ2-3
CASSPRGASTDTQYF
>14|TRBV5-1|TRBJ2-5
CASSFRTGQETQYF
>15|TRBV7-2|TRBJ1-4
CASSLYGNPNEKLFF
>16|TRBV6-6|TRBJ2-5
CASSRSRPATGETQYF
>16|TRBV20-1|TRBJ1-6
CSARAPGLPYNSPLHF
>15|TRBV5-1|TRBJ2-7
CASSLVGVGAYEQYF
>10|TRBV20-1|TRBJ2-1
CSATDRGQFF
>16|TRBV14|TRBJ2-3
CASSPLYDSSTDTQYF
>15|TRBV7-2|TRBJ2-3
CASSLGTSGGDTQYF
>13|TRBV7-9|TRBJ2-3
CASSLAAGDTQYF
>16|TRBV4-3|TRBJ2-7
CASSQETSGGADEQYF
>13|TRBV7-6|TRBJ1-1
CASSSQGPTEAFF
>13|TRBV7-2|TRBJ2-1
CASSLNHGDEQFF
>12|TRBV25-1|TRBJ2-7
CASSAGLDEQYF
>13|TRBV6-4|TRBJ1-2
CASSDGQGYGYTF
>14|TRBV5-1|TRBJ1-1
CASSGRITNTEAFF
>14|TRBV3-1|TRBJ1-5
CASSQFREGQPQHF
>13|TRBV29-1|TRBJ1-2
CSVELDANYGYTF
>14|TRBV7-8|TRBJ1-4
CASSLQLSNEKLFF
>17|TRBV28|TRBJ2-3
CASSSPRQGGFTDTQYF
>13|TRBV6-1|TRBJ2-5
CASTERGEETQYF
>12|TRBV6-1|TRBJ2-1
CASTSSYNEQFF
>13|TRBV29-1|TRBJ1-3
CSVVPGAGNTIYF
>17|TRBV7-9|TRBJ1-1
CASVRGGRSMTGDEAFF
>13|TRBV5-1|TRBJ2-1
CASSPGLNNEQFF